The sequence of this T cell receptor (beta chain) was determined in a study of CD8+ T cells in alopecia areata. Extracted RNA was reverse transcribed into cDNA, the sequencing template. Profiled with immunoSEQ multiplex PCR; TCRdb holds only in-frame clones, not every one. The sample carries under 250,000 clones, 50% to 60% recorded once. CDR1 and CDR2 (germline): GTSNPN, SVGIG (reference sequence). The CDR3 has 12 residues. Germline trimming cut 4 bases from V and 5 bases from J; bases unmatched to any gene: 3. This receptor was taken from a human donor with alopecia areata. V is TRBV30 and J is TRBJ1-2, with 8 bases lining up with TRBD1. Here the sequenced sample was CD4+ T cells sorted from blood, taken at week 0. The CDR3 region is CAWTGGAYGYTF. The CDR3 region has the DNA TGTGCCTGGACAGGGGGCGCTTATGGCTACACCTTC.